A selection of T cell receptor beta chains follows, all from one sample in a study of blood T cells in healthy people across ages. In TCRdb, the 5' RACE reads were re-called with MiXCR into one record per CDR3 protein. Here the sample spans 780,000 or so distinct CDR3 sequences, 40% to 65% being singletons. Input material: blood. These receptors were taken from a man of 80 years or more in good health. CDR3s include the opening cysteine and the closing phenylalanine or tryptophan. The order of the fields is J gene, V gene, clone size, D gene, CDR3 DNA, CDR3 protein. The D gene is left open where the match is weak. For some rows the clone size is stated as once, few or many, or as a class when expanded; others skip it.

J: TRBJ1-4; V: TRBV7-4; size: few; D: NA; DNA: TGTGCCAGCGGCGATCCGACAGGCAATAATGAAAAACTGTTTTTT; CDR3: CASGDPTGNNEKLFF
J: TRBJ2-3; V: TRBV5-6; size: once; D: TRBD2; DNA: TGTGCCAGCAGCACCTGGACTAGCGGAGCCAGATACGCGTATTTT; CDR3: CASSTWTSGARYAYF
J: TRBJ1-2; V: TRBV5-1; size: NA; D: TRBD1; DNA: TGCGCCAGCAGCGGGGGACAGGGGGCCGGCTATGGCTACACCTTC; CDR3: CASSGGQGAGYGYTF
J: TRBJ2-2; V: TRBV27; size: NA; D: NA; DNA: TGTGCCAGCAGTTTCCAGGGCACCGGGGAGCTGTTTTTT; CDR3: CASSFQGTGELFF
J: TRBJ2-3; V: TRBV9; size: NA; D: NA; DNA: TGTGCCAGCAGCGTAGAAGGGCGCACAGATACGCAGTATTTT; CDR3: CASSVEGRTDTQYF
J: TRBJ1-1; V: TRBV29-1; size: NA; D: NA; DNA: TGCAGCGGGGGGTCCGGGGAAGCTTTCTTT; CDR3: CSGGSGEAFF
J: TRBJ2-1; V: TRBV4-1; size: NA; D: NA; DNA: TGCGCCAGCAGCCAAGGGGCCGACCCGTTTGTGCGGTTCTTC; CDR3: CASSQGADPFVRFF
J: TRBJ2-7; V: TRBV27; size: NA; D: TRBD1; DNA: TGTGCCAGCAGACCGGGACAGGGGGCCGAGCAGTACTTC; CDR3: CASRPGQGAEQYF
J: TRBJ2-7; V: TRBV7-4; size: NA; D: NA; DNA: TGTGTCATCAAGGGCCTCTCCTACGAGCAGTACTTC; CDR3: CVIKGLSYEQYF
J: TRBJ2-7; V: TRBV20-1; size: few; D: TRBD1; DNA: TGCAGCCCAGCGGGACAGGGGACCGAGCAGTACTTC; CDR3: CSPAGQGTEQYF
J: TRBJ2-1; V: TRBV4-2; size: many; D: TRBD2; DNA: TGTGCCAGCAGCCCCGGACTAGCGGGTGGAAATGAGCAGTTCTTC; CDR3: CASSPGLAGGNEQFF
J: TRBJ1-1; V: TRBV6-5; size: few; D: NA; DNA: TGTGCCAGCAGTCTGGGCTGGCAGGACACTGAAGCTTTCTTT; CDR3: CASSLGWQDTEAFF
J: TRBJ1-1; V: TRBV10-3; size: NA; D: TRBD1; DNA: TGTGCCAGTTACCCCGGACAGGCAGACACTGAAGCTTTCTTT; CDR3: CASYPGQADTEAFF
J: TRBJ2-5; V: TRBV24-1; size: NA; D: NA; DNA: TGTGCCACCAGTGAGGGGACAAACAATGAGCAGTACTTC; CDR3: CATSEGTNNEQYF
J: TRBJ2-7; V: TRBV6-1; size: few; D: NA; DNA: TGTGCCAGCAGTCAGTTAGACCTGGACACCTACGAGCAGTACTTC; CDR3: CASSQLDLDTYEQYF
J: TRBJ2-7; V: TRBV29-1; size: few; D: TRBD1; DNA: TGCAGCGGAGGGACAGGGATCAGCGAGCAGTACTTC; CDR3: CSGGTGISEQYF
J: TRBJ2-3; V: TRBV12-3/TRBV12-4; size: NA; D: NA; DNA: TGTGCCAGCAGATTATTACCAGATACGCAGTATTTT; CDR3: CASRLLPDTQYF
J: TRBJ2-7; V: TRBV4-2; size: NA; D: NA; DNA: TGTGCCAGCAGCCAAGATCTTACGGATACCACCTACGAGCAGTACTTC; CDR3: CASSQDLTDTTYEQYF
J: TRBJ1-4; V: TRBV29-1; size: NA; D: NA; DNA: TGCAGCGCTTTGGCCATTAATGAAAAACTGTTTTTT; CDR3: CSALAINEKLFF
J: TRBJ2-3; V: TRBV5-1; size: NA; D: NA; DNA: TGCGCCAGCAGCCCGCCGGGGACTTCTAGCACAGATACGCAGTATTTT; CDR3: CASSPPGTSSTDTQYF
J: TRBJ2-1; V: TRBV24-1; size: NA; D: NA; DNA: TGTGCCACCAGTGATTCCAACAGCCTCGCGGAGTTCTTC; CDR3: CATSDSNSLAEFF
J: TRBJ1-2; V: TRBV29-1; size: NA; D: TRBD1; DNA: TGCAGCGTTGAAGGACAGGGGACTAGCGGCTACACCTTC; CDR3: CSVEGQGTSGYTF
J: TRBJ2-4; V: TRBV6-5; size: NA; D: TRBD1; DNA: TGTGCCAGCAGTTACACAACAGGACAGGGGCAGTACTTC; CDR3: CASSYTTGQGQYF
J: TRBJ2-3; V: TRBV3-1; size: NA; D: TRBD1; DNA: TGTGCCAGCAGCCCCAAGGGGGCCCGGACAGATACGCAGTATTTT; CDR3: CASSPKGARTDTQYF
J: TRBJ1-2; V: TRBV5-1; size: NA; D: NA; DNA: TGCGCCAGCAGCTTACAACCGACCGTACCCTATGGCTACACCTTC; CDR3: CASSLQPTVPYGYTF
J: TRBJ1-2; V: TRBV10-3; size: few; D: NA; DNA: TGTGCCATCAGTGGGAACTCTAACTATGGCTACACCTTC; CDR3: CAISGNSNYGYTF
J: TRBJ1-5; V: TRBV28; size: NA; D: NA; DNA: TGTGCCAGCACCTGCGGTCCGCCCCAGCATTTT; CDR3: CASTCGPPQHF
J: TRBJ1-2; V: TRBV24-1; size: NA; D: NA; DNA: TGTGCCACCAGGCCCTCGGCTAACTATGGCTACACCTTC; CDR3: CATRPSANYGYTF
J: TRBJ2-1; V: TRBV11-2; size: NA; D: TRBD2; DNA: TGTGCCAGCAGCTTAGTGGCCAGCGGGGTCTCCTACAATGAGCAGTTCTTC; CDR3: CASSLVASGVSYNEQFF
J: TRBJ2-1; V: TRBV6-4; size: NA; D: TRBD2; DNA: TGTGCCAGCAGTGCCCGGACTAGCGGGAGCGGTGAGCAGTTCTTC; CDR3: CASSARTSGSGEQFF
J: TRBJ2-2; V: TRBV20-1; size: NA; D: NA; DNA: TGCAGTGCTAGTCGGCCACGGGCCCCCGGGGAGCTGTTTTTT; CDR3: CSASRPRAPGELFF
J: TRBJ1-1; V: TRBV29-1; size: few; D: TRBD1; DNA: TGCAGCGTAGGACAGGGCAGCGACACTGAAGCTTTCTTT; CDR3: CSVGQGSDTEAFF
J: TRBJ2-1; V: TRBV29-1; size: few; D: NA; DNA: TGCAGCGTTGAAGGTGCTGTGGGGGTTGAGCAGTTCTTC; CDR3: CSVEGAVGVEQFF
J: TRBJ2-7; V: TRBV28; size: few; D: TRBD1; DNA: TGTGCCAGCAGTTTCCCGGGACAGGGGGCCTCCTACGAGCAGTACTTC; CDR3: CASSFPGQGASYEQYF
J: TRBJ1-5; V: TRBV7-2; size: NA; D: NA; DNA: TGTGCCAGCAGCTTAGTGTCAGGGCAGCCCCAGCATTTT; CDR3: CASSLVSGQPQHF
J: TRBJ1-2; V: TRBV15; size: NA; D: TRBD1; DNA: TGTGCCACCAGCGGGCCCGACAGGGTCGCTAACTATGGCTACACCTTC; CDR3: CATSGPDRVANYGYTF
J: TRBJ2-3; V: TRBV5-1; size: NA; D: TRBD1; DNA: TGCGCCAGCAGCTTGGGAGGGACAGGGCGACGAGATACGCAGTATTTT; CDR3: CASSLGGTGRRDTQYF
J: TRBJ2-7; V: TRBV6-5; size: NA; D: NA; DNA: TGTGCCGGCAGTTACGGCACAGGTGTCTCCTACGAGCAGTACTTC; CDR3: CAGSYGTGVSYEQYF
J: TRBJ1-2; V: TRBV14; size: few; D: NA; DNA: TGTGCCAGCAGCCAAGAGTGGGACCCTCACTATGGCTACACCTTC; CDR3: CASSQEWDPHYGYTF
J: TRBJ2-5; V: TRBV6-5; size: NA; D: NA; DNA: TGTGCCAGCAGTTACTCAAAGGAAGCAGGTTTGGACCAAGAGACCCAGTACTTC; CDR3: CASSYSKEAGLDQETQYF
J: TRBJ2-7; V: TRBV2; size: few; D: TRBD1; DNA: TGTGCCAGCACGGGCTCGACAGGGAAGTACGAGCAGTACTTC; CDR3: CASTGSTGKYEQYF
J: TRBJ2-1; V: TRBV12-3/TRBV12-4; size: NA; D: NA; DNA: TGTGCCAGCAGTGGGTGGGGGCGCCCCCAGAGCTCCTACAATGAGCAGTTCTTC; CDR3: CASSGWGRPQSSYNEQFF
J: TRBJ2-4; V: TRBV12-3/TRBV12-4; size: few; D: TRBD2; DNA: TGTGCCAGCATGGGACTAGCGGGAGCGTCGGGCAAAAACATTCAGTACTTC; CDR3: CASMGLAGASGKNIQYF
J: TRBJ2-1; V: TRBV7-9; size: few; D: NA; DNA: TGTGCCAGCAGCCAAACTCTAGGCTCCTACAATGAGCAGTTCTTC; CDR3: CASSQTLGSYNEQFF
J: TRBJ2-7; V: TRBV9; size: NA; D: NA; DNA: TGTGCCAGCAGCGTAGCCCCGGTATACGGCGAGCAGTACTTC; CDR3: CASSVAPVYGEQYF
J: TRBJ1-1; V: TRBV25-1; size: few; D: NA; DNA: TGTGCCAGCAGTGAGAGGGAGGACACTGAAGCTTTCTTT; CDR3: CASSEREDTEAFF
J: TRBJ2-1; V: TRBV7-2; size: NA; D: NA; DNA: TGTGCCAGCAGCTTAGGCCAGGTTTTCCCGTCCTACAATGAGCAGTTCTTC; CDR3: CASSLGQVFPSYNEQFF
J: TRBJ2-7; V: TRBV18; size: NA; D: NA; DNA: TGTGCCAGCTCACCACGGCTACAGGGATCCCCCTACGAGCAGTACTTC; CDR3: CASSPRLQGSPYEQYF
J: TRBJ1-1; V: TRBV27; size: few; D: NA; DNA: TGTGCCAGCAGTTTATCAGGGGTCGGCACTGAAGCTTTCTTT; CDR3: CASSLSGVGTEAFF
J: TRBJ2-1; V: TRBV6-2/TRBV6-3; size: few; D: TRBD2; DNA: TGTGCCAGCAGTTCTTGGACTAGCAGATCCTCCTACAATGAGCAGTTCTTC; CDR3: CASSSWTSRSSYNEQFF
J: TRBJ2-3; V: TRBV3-1; size: NA; D: NA; DNA: TGTGCCAGCAGCCAAGATCGGGCCACAGATACGCAGTATTTT; CDR3: CASSQDRATDTQYF
J: TRBJ2-1; V: TRBV12-3/TRBV12-4; size: NA; D: NA; DNA: TGTGCCAGCAGTGGGGACCTAGGTGAGCAGTTCTTC; CDR3: CASSGDLGEQFF
J: TRBJ1-1; V: TRBV7-6; size: NA; D: NA; DNA: TGTGTCAGCAGCTTAGCGCCGGGGAACACTGAAGCTTTCTTT; CDR3: CVSSLAPGNTEAFF